This passage covers 3 T cell receptor beta chains from one sample sequenced in a study of monozygotic twins with inflammatory bowel disease. After re-calling the 5' RACE reads, TCRdb lists one entry per CDR3 protein, DNA absent. In all, the sample yields 350,000 to 500,000 distinct CDR3 sequences. The sample consisted of blood. The source is a human donor with ulcerative colitis or Crohn's disease, or a healthy co-twin of an affected twin (not recorded which).

The chain employs TRBV30 and TRBJ1-3. The CDR3 sequence is 15 residues long. Germline V gene lookup returns CDR1 GTSNPN and CDR2 SVGIG (reference sequence). The CDR3 here is CAWNSAVFSGNTIYF.

The rearrangement links TRBV7-9 to TRBJ2-7; TCRdb indicates TRBD2, and absent DNA this call remains unverified. The germline V gene encodes CDR1 SEHNR and CDR2 FQNEAQ (reference sequence). This CDR3 is 16 amino acids long. This CDR3 reads CASSFPASGGSHEQYF. Full variable domain (outside the CDR3, taken from reference TRBV7-9 and TRBJ2-7): DTGVSQNPRHKITKRGQNVTFRCDPISEHNRLYWYRQTLGQGPEFLTYFQNEAQLEKSRLLSDRFSAERPKGSFSTLEIQRTEQGDSAMYLCASSFPASGGSHEQYFGPGTRLTVT.

J is TRBJ2-5 and V is TRBV5-1; the TCRdb D gene call, TRBD1, has no DNA to confirm it. The CDR3 covers 16 residues. The germline CDR1 and CDR2 sequences are SGHRS and YFSETQ. The chain's CDR3 is CASSLTGTGGLETQYF.